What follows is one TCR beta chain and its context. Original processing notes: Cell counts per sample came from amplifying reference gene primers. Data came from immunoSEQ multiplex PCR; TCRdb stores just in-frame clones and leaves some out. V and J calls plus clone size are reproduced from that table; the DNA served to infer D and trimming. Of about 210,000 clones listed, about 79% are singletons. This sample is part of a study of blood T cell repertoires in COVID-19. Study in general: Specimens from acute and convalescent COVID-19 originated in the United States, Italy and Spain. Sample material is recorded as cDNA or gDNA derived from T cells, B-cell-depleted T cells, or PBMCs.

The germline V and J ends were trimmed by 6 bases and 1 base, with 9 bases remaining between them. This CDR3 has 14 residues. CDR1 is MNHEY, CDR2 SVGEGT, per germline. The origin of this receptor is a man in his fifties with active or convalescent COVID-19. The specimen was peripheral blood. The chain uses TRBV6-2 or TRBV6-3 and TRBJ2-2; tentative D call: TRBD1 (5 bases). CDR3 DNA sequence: TGTGCCAGCAGCATCGACAGGAACACCGGGGAGCTGTTTTTT. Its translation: CASSIDRNTGELFF.